These 10 T cell receptor beta chains were all obtained from the same sample, sequenced in a study of T cells in Graves' hyperthyroidism and ophthalmopathy. What was amplified from RNA transcripts were TCR beta CDR3 regions. Using the HTBI primer set, a first-round RT-PCR was run on the TCR CDR3. TCRdb ran MiXCR on the multiplex PCR reads and lists one entry per CDR3 protein. The sample carries around 620,000 distinct CDR3 sequences, about 43% recorded once. Sequenced: peripheral blood or thyroid tissue (not recorded which). The receptors stem from an adult woman with Graves' disease, either hyperthyroidism or ophthalmopathy (not recorded which).

The chain recombines TRBV19 with TRBJ1-3; weak D call: TRBD1 (5 bases). The CDR3 consists of 15 residues. V lost 5 bases to trimming and J lost 0 bases, with 11 bases between them. The germline V gene encodes CDR1 LNHDA and CDR2 SQIVND (reference sequence). The CDR3 spells CASSVDSRSGNTIYF. The DNA of the CDR3 is TGTGCCAGTAGTGTCGACAGTCGCTCTGGAAACACCATATATTTT.

This clonotype showed up many times. The chain recombines TRBV4-1 with TRBJ1-6, with unresolved D. Trimming stripped 5 bases from V and 10 bases from J, with 9 bases between. CDR3 length: 12 residues. Germline V gene sequence: CDR1 MGHRA, CDR2 YSYEKL. CDR3 loop: CASSFVGSPLHF. The CDR3 coding sequence is TGCGCCAGCAGCTTTGTAGGCTCACCCCTCCACTTT.

Here the CDR3 DNA reads TGTGCCAGCAGTCGACAGAGTAGCAATCAGCCCCAGCATTTT. Amino acids: CASSRQSSNQPQHF. The V and J genes are TRBV7-9 and TRBJ1-5; TRBD1 is a possible D gene (5 bases). Trimming pared 6 bases from V and 0 bases from J, leaving 9 bases between. This CDR3 has 14 residues. Germline loops: CDR1 SEHNR, CDR2 FQNEAQ (reference sequence). Full variable domain (missing parts from reference TRBV7-9 and TRBJ1-5): DTGVSQNPRHKITKRGQNVTFRCDPISEHNRLYWYRQTLGQGPEFLTYFQNEAQLEKSRLLSDRFSAERPKGSFSTLEIQRTEQGDSAMYLCASSRQSSNQPQHFGDGTRLSIL.

This clonotype was observed many times. The V call is TRBV20-1, the J call TRBJ1-5; 7 positions match TRBD1. Germline CDR1 DFQATT, CDR2 SNEGSKA (reference sequence). The CDR3 is 16 amino acids. The V and J ends lost 0 bases and 5 bases, in that order; junction bases with no gene match: 10. The CDR3 here is CSARDPGTVNDQPQHF. CDR3 DNA: TGCAGTGCTAGAGATCCCGGGACAGTCAACGATCAGCCCCAGCATTTT.

The chain carries TRBV10-3 and TRBJ2-7, with 9 nucleotides matching TRBD1. The germline gives CDR1 ENHRY, CDR2 SYGVKD. V lost 7 bases, J lost 4 bases, and 5 bases stayed unmatched. This CDR3 has 13 amino acids. The CDR3 here is CAIKEGQGYEQYF. The CDR3 DNA reads TGTGCCATCAAAGAAGGACAGGGGTACGAGCAGTACTTC.

The rearrangement links TRBV24-1 to TRBJ1-2; D is uncertain. Germline CDR1 reads KGHDR; CDR2 reads SFDVKD. The CDR3 is made up of 14 amino acids. Trimming took off 7 bases at V and 1 base at J, with 12 bases between the two ends. CDR3: CATSGRGFNYGYTF. The CDR3, as DNA: TGTGCCACCAGCGGTCGGGGTTTTAACTATGGCTACACCTTC.

This sequence joins TRBV20-1 and TRBJ2-7; D might be TRBD1 or TRBD2, each matching 6 bases. The CDR3 is made up of 14 amino acids. The V and J ends lost 3 bases and 0 bases respectively, with 12 bases between them. The germline V gene encodes CDR1 DFQATT and CDR2 SNEGSKA (reference sequence). The DNA of the CDR3 is TGCAGTGCTAGGGGGGGCTTTAGCTCCTACGAGCAGTACTTC. Translating gives CSARGGFSSYEQYF.

The chain joins TRBV10-3 to TRBJ1-2; D might be TRBD1 (5 bases). The CDR3 runs to 11 residues. The germline V and J ends were trimmed by 7 bases and 8 bases, with 11 bases remaining between them. Per germline, CDR1 ENHRY and CDR2 SYGVKD. The CDR3 sequence is CAITREGGYTF. The CDR3 coding sequence is TGTGCCATCACTCGGGAGGGGGGCTACACCTTC.

This clonotype came up many times. The V call is TRBV6-1, the J call TRBJ1-4, with a weak D call TRBD1 (5 bases). Trimming stripped 5 bases from V and 0 bases from J, with 7 bases between. Germline loops: CDR1 MNHNS, CDR2 SASEGT. This CDR3 region has 14 residues. CDR3 protein: CASSTGSTNEKLFF. DNA for the CDR3: TGTGCCAGCAGTACAGGTTCAACTAATGAAAAACTGTTTTTT.

The chain combines TRBV19 with TRBJ2-6; D not resolved. V lost 5 bases to trimming and J lost 14 bases, with 4 bases between them. Germline loops: CDR1 LNHDA, CDR2 SQIVND (reference sequence). The CDR3 contains 9 residues. CDR3 bases: TGTGCCAGTAGTCCATTCCTGACTTTC. The encoded protein is CASSPFLTF.